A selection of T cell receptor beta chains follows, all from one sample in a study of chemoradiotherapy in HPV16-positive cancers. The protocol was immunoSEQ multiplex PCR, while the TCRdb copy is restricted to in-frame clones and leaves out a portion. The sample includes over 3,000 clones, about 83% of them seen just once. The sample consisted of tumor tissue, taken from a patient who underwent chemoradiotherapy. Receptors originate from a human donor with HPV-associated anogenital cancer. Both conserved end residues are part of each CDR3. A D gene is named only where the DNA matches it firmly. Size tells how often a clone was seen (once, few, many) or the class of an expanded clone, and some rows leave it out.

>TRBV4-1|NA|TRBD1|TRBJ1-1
CASSQEPQGYTEAFF
TGCGCCAGCAGCCAAGAGCCACAGGGGTACACTGAAGCTTTCTTT
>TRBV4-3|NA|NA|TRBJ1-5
CASSQGIHQPQHF
TGCGCCAGCAGCCAGGGGATCCATCAGCCCCAGCATTTT
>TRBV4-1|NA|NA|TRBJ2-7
CASSQDPPGAISYEQYF
TGCGCCAGCAGCCAAGATCCTCCCGGGGCTATCTCCTACGAGCAGTACTTC
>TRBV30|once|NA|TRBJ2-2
CAWSGPRAGELFF
TGTGCCTGGAGTGGGCCGCGGGCCGGGGAGCTGTTTTTT
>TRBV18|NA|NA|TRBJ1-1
CASSPPDKMNTEAFF
TGTGCCAGCTCACCACCAGACAAGATGAACACTGAAGCTTTCTTT
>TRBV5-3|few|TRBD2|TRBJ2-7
CARNHDSGIQYF
TGTGCCAGAAACCACGATAGCGGGATTCAGTACTTC
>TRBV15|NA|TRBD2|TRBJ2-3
CATSRGTSEGTDTQYF
TGTGCCACCAGCAGAGGAACTAGCGAGGGCACAGATACGCAGTATTTT